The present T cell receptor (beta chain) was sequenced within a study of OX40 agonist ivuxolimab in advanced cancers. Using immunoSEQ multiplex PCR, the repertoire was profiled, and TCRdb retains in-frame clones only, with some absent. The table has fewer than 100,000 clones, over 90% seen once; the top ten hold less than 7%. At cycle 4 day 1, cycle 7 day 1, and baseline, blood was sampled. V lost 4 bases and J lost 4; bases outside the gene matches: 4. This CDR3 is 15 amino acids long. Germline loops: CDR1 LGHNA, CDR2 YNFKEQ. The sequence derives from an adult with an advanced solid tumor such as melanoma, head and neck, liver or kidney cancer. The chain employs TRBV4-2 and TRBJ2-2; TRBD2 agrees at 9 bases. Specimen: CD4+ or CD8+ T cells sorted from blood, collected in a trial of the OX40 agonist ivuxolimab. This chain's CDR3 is CASSPRGGLTGELFF. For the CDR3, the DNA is TGTGCCAGCAGCCCGCGGGGGGGCCTCACCGGGGAGCTGTTTTTT.